Following are 29 T cell receptor beta chains from one sample sequenced in a study of cytomegalovirus exposure and HLA in healthy donors. Amplification used 60 Vbeta primers and 13 Jbeta primers. Produced via immunoSEQ multiplex PCR; TCRdb's table is partial and in-frame only. This table has around 65,000 clones, 65% to 70% appearing once. The sample was PBMCs. The receptors here all came from a man aged 40-49 years in good health and CMV-seropositive.

This chain joins TRBV4-3 and TRBJ2-1; 9 bases map to TRBD2. This CDR3 has 16 amino acids. The germline V gene encodes CDR1 LGHNA and CDR2 YSLEER. V was clipped by 4 bases and J by 4 bases; unmatched bases: 8. The CDR3 coding sequence is TGCGCCAGCAGCCGAGAAAGCGGGGGGCTTTACAATGAGCAGTTCTTC. Protein: CASSRESGGLYNEQFF.

This clone has a handful of counts. V is TRBV19 and J is TRBJ2-1; the D gene is possibly TRBD2 (5 bases). The CDR3 runs to 15 residues. Germline CDR1 reads LNHDA; CDR2 reads SQIVND (reference sequence). V was pared by 3 bases and J by 6 bases, with 15 bases between. The CDR3 reads CASSIRGGLTNEQFF. CDR3 coding DNA: TGTGCCAGTAGTATTAGAGGAGGTCTAACCAATGAGCAGTTCTTC.

V and J are TRBV19 and TRBJ2-7; 11 bases match TRBD2. The CDR3 consists of 15 residues. J lost 3 bases, V lost 7 bases, and 8 bases had no gene match. Germline CDR1 is LNHDA and CDR2 is SQIVND (reference sequence). The DNA of the CDR3 is TGTGCCAGTATGGGGGGTACTAGCGGGAGCTACGAGCAGTACTTC. This codes for CASMGGTSGSYEQYF.

This sequence joins TRBV7-2 and TRBJ1-5; D gene uncertain. V lost 5 bases and J lost 12, with 17 bases in between. Germline assignment: CDR1 SGHTA and CDR2 FQGNSA. The CDR3 has 13 residues. CDR3: CASSPTPGRVQHF. The CDR3 nucleotides read TGTGCCAGCAGCCCCACCCCGGGAAGGGTCCAGCATTTT.

V is TRBV30 and J is TRBJ2-7; the match to TRBD1 covers 10 bases. The CDR3 has 13 amino acids. Losses at the gene ends were 7 bases for V and 4 bases for J; bases not matched to a gene: 7. Germline V lookup: CDR1 GTSNPN, CDR2 SVGIG (reference sequence). CDR3 loop: CASTGTGEYEQYF. DNA for the CDR3: TGTGCCTCAACCGGGACAGGGGAATACGAGCAGTACTTC.

The CDR3 DNA follows: TGTGCCAGCAAAATAGACAGGGTTCAGCCCCAGCATTTT. It yields the protein CASKIDRVQPQHF. This chain joins TRBV6-6 and TRBJ1-5; 7 bases fit TRBD1. Looked up from germline, CDR1 is MNHNY and CDR2 is SVGAGI (reference sequence). The CDR3 consists of 13 residues. V gave up 7 bases and J gave up 6 bases; unmatched junction bases: 6.

The chain couples TRBV7-2 to TRBJ2-3, with D perhaps matching TRBD2 (6 bases). The germline CDR1 and CDR2 sequences are SGHTA and FQGNSA. The CDR3 spans 16 residues. Trimming took off 2 bases at V and 7 bases at J, with 19 bases between the two ends. CDR3 DNA: TGTGCCAGCAGCTTATCGACTAGTCCCCTGCTATATACGCAGTATTTT. Its protein product is CASSLSTSPLLYTQYF. The variable domain in full, with the rest retrieved from reference TRBV7-2 and TRBJ2-3, is GAGVSQSPSNKVTEKGKDVELRCDPISGHTALYWYRQSLGQGLEFLIYFQGNSAPDKSGLPSDRFSAERTGGSVSTLTIQRTQQEDSAVYLCASSLSTSPLLYTQYFGPGTRLTVL.

The gene calls are TRBV11-2 and TRBJ2-7; D is perhaps TRBD2 (5 bases). The V and J ends lost 3 bases and 2 bases respectively, with 11 bases between them. The germline gives CDR1 SGHAT, CDR2 FQNNGV. The CDR3 sequence is 14 residues long. The CDR3 DNA reads TGTGCCAGCAGCTTGTTCGGGGTACCCTACGAGCAGTACTTC. Translated, it gives CASSLFGVPYEQYF. Full variable domain (outside the CDR3, taken from reference TRBV11-2 and TRBJ2-7): EAGVAQSPRYKIIEKRQSVAFWCNPISGHATLYWYQQILGQGPKLLIQFQNNGVVDDSQLPKDRFSAERLKGVDSTLKIQPAKLEDSAVYLCASSLFGVPYEQYFGPGTRLTVT.

This sequence joins TRBV7-9 and TRBJ1-3; D is unresolved. This CDR3 is built from 15 residues. Trimming shortened V by 0 bases and J by 6 bases, and 12 bases separated the two germline ends. The germline gives CDR1 SEHNR, CDR2 FQNEAQ (reference sequence). The CDR3, as DNA: TGTGCCAGCAGCTTAGCAGGCGGCACGGAAAACACCATATATTTT. Residues: CASSLAGGTENTIYF. The full variable domain, rest sourced from reference TRBV7-9 and TRBJ1-3, is DTGVSQNPRHKITKRGQNVTFRCDPISEHNRLYWYRQTLGQGPEFLTYFQNEAQLEKSRLLSDRFSAERPKGSFSTLEIQRTEQGDSAMYLCASSLAGGTENTIYFGEGSWLTVV.

CDR3 nucleotide sequence: TGCGCCAGCAGCCGGATTGGGACTAGCGGGGGGGCGACCGGGGAGCTGTTTTTT. Encoded protein: CASSRIGTSGGATGELFF. This chain connects TRBV5-1 to TRBJ2-2; 16 positions match TRBD2. CDR3 length equals 18 residues. CDR1 is SGHRS and CDR2 is YFSETQ in the germline V gene. The J segment lost 5 bases and the V segment lost 4 bases, leaving 8 bases of the junction unmatched.

The chain couples TRBV5-1 to TRBJ2-3, with a possible D match to TRBD2 (6 bases). The CDR3 extends over 13 amino acids. The germline V gene encodes CDR1 SGHRS and CDR2 YFSETQ. Trimming left V 4 bases short and J 4 bases short, with 10 bases between. The CDR3 spells CASSIGTSDTQYF. The CDR3 bases are TGCGCCAGCAGCATCGGGACTTCAGATACGCAGTATTTT.

The rearrangement joins TRBV5-1 to TRBJ1-1, with D possibly being TRBD1 (6 bases). Germline CDR1 SGHRS, CDR2 YFSETQ. This CDR3 region has 14 residues. Deletions cut 5 bases from V and 6 bases from J, with 17 bases between. CDR3 DNA sequence: TGCGCCAGCAGTCCGGGACAATTCTCCCCTGAAGCTTTCTTT. Amino acids: CASSPGQFSPEAFF.

A word on this clone: It is likely a read error: a sequence one base away is far more abundant. This CDR3 is also generated by other DNA sequences in the sample. The chain combines TRBV7-2 with TRBJ2-3; perhaps TRBD2 as D (6 bases). CDR1 is SGHTA and CDR2 is FQGNSA in the germline V gene. The CDR3 consists of 17 residues. V was pared by 5 bases and J by 6 bases, with 24 bases between. The CDR3 DNA follows: TGTGCCAGCAGCCAAGATGGTCTGGGAGGTTGGGCGGATACGCAGTATTTT. Translated, it gives CASSQDGLGGWADTQYF.

This sequence joins TRBV7-2 and TRBJ2-3; D unresolved. CDR3 length: 13 amino acids. Germline-derived CDR1 and CDR2 are SGHTA and FQGNSA. With 1 base removed from V and 4 bases from J, the gap between germline ends came to 6 bases. CDR3 protein: CASSLVGADTQYF. The DNA of the CDR3 is TGTGCCAGCAGCTTAGTGGGCGCAGATACGCAGTATTTT.

The rearrangement joins TRBV18 to TRBJ1-5, with D maybe TRBD1 (6 bases). The CDR3 totals 13 residues. Germline V gene lookup returns CDR1 KGHSH and CDR2 LQKENI. V was shortened by 3 bases and J by 6 bases, with 9 bases between the two germline ends. The CDR3, as DNA: TGTGCCAGCTCACCCTACAGGGTTCAGCCCCAGCATTTT. Translation gives CASSPYRVQPQHF.

This chain connects TRBV6-5 to TRBJ1-1, with 7 bases that match TRBD1. J lost 5 bases, V lost 9 bases, and 6 bases had no gene match. CDR3 size: 12 residues. Looked up from germline, CDR1 is MNHEY and CDR2 is SVGAGI. The CDR3 DNA reads TGTGCCAGTGCCGCAGGGGGAACTGAAGCTTTCTTT. This codes for CASAAGGTEAFF.

The chain recombines TRBV7-3 with TRBJ2-5, with 7 positions matching TRBD2. V lost 5 bases, J lost 5 bases, and 5 bases stayed unmatched. This CDR3 has 13 amino acids. Germline loops: CDR1 SGHTA, CDR2 FQGTGA. CDR3 in DNA: TGTGCCAGCAGCCCAGCGGGGTCGGAGACCCAGTACTTC. Protein product: CASSPAGSETQYF.

This rearrangement joins TRBV11-2 to TRBJ1-4; TRBD1 aligns across 9 bases. Germline lookup yields CDR1 SGHAT and CDR2 FQNNGV. The CDR3 covers 14 residues. V lost 8 bases to trimming and J lost 8 bases; unmatched junction nucleotides: 9. The CDR3 here is CASCDRGSGEKLFF. CDR3 bases: TGTGCCAGCTGCGACAGGGGGTCAGGGGAAAAACTGTTTTTT.

This rearrangement joins TRBV5-1 to TRBJ1-4, with 8 bases lining up with TRBD1. The germline V gene encodes CDR1 SGHRS and CDR2 YFSETQ. The junction had 11 bases not matched to a gene; V was cut back by 0 bases and J by 7 bases. The CDR3 is 17 amino acids. DNA of the CDR3: TGCGCCAGCAGCTTGGGGGACCGGACAGGGATTATTGAAAAACTGTTTTTT. It specifies CASSLGDRTGIIEKLFF.

The CDR3 here is CASKATGSGTEAFF. The CDR3 DNA reads as TGTGCCAGCAAAGCGACAGGATCGGGTACTGAAGCTTTCTTT. The chain links TRBV6-5 to TRBJ1-1, with D maybe TRBD1 (6 bases). V was pared by 7 bases and J by 5 bases, with 17 bases between. CDR1 MNHEY and CDR2 SVGAGI come from the germline V gene. This CDR3 spans 14 amino acids.

This chain connects TRBV6-5 to TRBJ2-7; 10 positions match TRBD2. This CDR3 has 13 amino acids. Germline V CDR1 and CDR2: MNHEY, SVGAGI. V lost 10 bases and J lost 4; bases outside the gene matches: 7. The CDR3 coding sequence is TGTGCCACTGGAGCGGGAGGGCCATACGAGCAGTACTTC. Its translation: CATGAGGPYEQYF.

This clone has a count of ten or more. The V call is TRBV2, the J call TRBJ2-3; 11 bases agree with TRBD2. J gave up 5 bases and V 7 bases, and 17 bases lay outside the gene matches. The length of the CDR3 is 18 residues. Germline V CDR1 and CDR2: SNHLY, FYNNEI. The chain's CDR3 is CASTYLPGSGGAGDTQYF. CDR3 nucleotides: TGTGCCAGCACATATCTCCCGGGTAGCGGGGGGGCCGGAGATACGCAGTATTTT.

The chain uses TRBV7-9 and TRBJ2-1; no firm D call. The CDR3 extends over 14 amino acids. Trimming stripped 4 bases from V and 0 bases from J, with 7 bases between. Germline V gene sequence: CDR1 SEHNR, CDR2 FQNEAQ (reference sequence). CDR3 nucleotides: TGTGCCAGCAGCTCACAGAGCTCCTACAATGAGCAGTTCTTC. Translated, it gives CASSSQSSYNEQFF.

Note on this clone: Its ends do not fully match the called genes, so a read error is possible. CDR3 in amino acids: CASSLTSGSPLF. The CDR3 nucleotides read TGCGCCAGCAGCCTGACTAGCGGGAGTCCGCTCTTC. J is TRBJ2-1 and V is TRBV5-1, with TRBD2 matching 12 bases. Germline values: CDR1 SGHRS, CDR2 YFSETQ. This CDR3 contains 12 residues.

As DNA, the CDR3 is TGTGCCAGTAGTATAGATCGGGGACAGGGCAATCAGCCCCAGCATTTT. This gives the protein CASSIDRGQGNQPQHF. The chain combines TRBV19 with TRBJ1-5; TRBD1 matches 8 bases. CDR1 and CDR2 from the germline V gene are LNHDA and SQIVND (reference sequence). The V and J ends lost 0 bases and 2 bases, in that order; junction bases with no gene match: 3. The CDR3 is 16 amino acids.

The chain recombines TRBV11-2 with TRBJ2-7, with a tentative D call TRBD2 (6 bases). V lost 1 base, J lost 2 bases, and 15 bases lay in between. This CDR3 contains 16 residues. The V gene's germline CDR1 is SGHAT and CDR2 FQNNGV. CDR3 nucleotide sequence: TGTGCCAGCAGCTTAGGTGGCGGGGTAACGCCCTACGAGCAGTACTTC. Amino acids: CASSLGGGVTPYEQYF.

V usage is TRBV2 and J usage is TRBJ1-2, with D perhaps matching TRBD1 (5 bases). The CDR3 runs to 12 residues. Germline V gives CDR1 SNHLY, CDR2 FYNNEI. Trimming removed 5 bases from V and 7 bases from J, with 11 bases in between. Written as DNA, the CDR3 is TGTGCCAGCAGTCTTGAGCAGGGTGGCTACACCTTC. This gives the protein CASSLEQGGYTF.

The V gene is TRBV5-4, the J gene TRBJ2-2; TRBD1 might be the D (5 bases). The CDR3 runs 15 residues. V was shortened by 3 bases and J by 4 bases, with 13 bases between the two germline ends. Germline loops: CDR1 SGHNT, CDR2 YYREEE (reference sequence). The CDR3 loop reads CASSSRGSGTGELFF. Here the CDR3 DNA reads TGTGCCAGCAGCTCTAGGGGATCGGGCACCGGGGAGCTGTTTTTT.

J is TRBJ1-4 and V is TRBV25-1, with 9 bases lining up with TRBD1. In germline, CDR1 is MGHDK, CDR2 SYGVNS. This CDR3 is built from 14 residues. The ends lost 4 bases at V and 5 bases at J; junction bases unmatched: 2. The CDR3 DNA reads TGTGCCAGCAGTGGACAGGGGGGAAATGAAAAACTGTTTTTT. Translating gives CASSGQGGNEKLFF.